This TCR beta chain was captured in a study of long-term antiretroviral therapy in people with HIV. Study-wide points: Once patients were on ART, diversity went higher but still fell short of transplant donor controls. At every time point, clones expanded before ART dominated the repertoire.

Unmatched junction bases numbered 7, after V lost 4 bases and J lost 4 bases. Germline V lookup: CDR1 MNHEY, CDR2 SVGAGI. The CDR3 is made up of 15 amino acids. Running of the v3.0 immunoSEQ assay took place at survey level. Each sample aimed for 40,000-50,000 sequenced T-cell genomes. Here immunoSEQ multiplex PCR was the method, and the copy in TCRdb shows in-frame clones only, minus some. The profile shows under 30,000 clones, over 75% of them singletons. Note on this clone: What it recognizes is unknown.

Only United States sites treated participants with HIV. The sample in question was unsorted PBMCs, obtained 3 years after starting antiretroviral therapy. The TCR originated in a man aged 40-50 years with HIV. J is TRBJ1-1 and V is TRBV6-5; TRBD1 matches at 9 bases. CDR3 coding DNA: TGTGCCAGCAGTTCACAGGGGGCCGGGGGCACTGAAGCTTTCTTT. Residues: CASSSQGAGGTEAFF.